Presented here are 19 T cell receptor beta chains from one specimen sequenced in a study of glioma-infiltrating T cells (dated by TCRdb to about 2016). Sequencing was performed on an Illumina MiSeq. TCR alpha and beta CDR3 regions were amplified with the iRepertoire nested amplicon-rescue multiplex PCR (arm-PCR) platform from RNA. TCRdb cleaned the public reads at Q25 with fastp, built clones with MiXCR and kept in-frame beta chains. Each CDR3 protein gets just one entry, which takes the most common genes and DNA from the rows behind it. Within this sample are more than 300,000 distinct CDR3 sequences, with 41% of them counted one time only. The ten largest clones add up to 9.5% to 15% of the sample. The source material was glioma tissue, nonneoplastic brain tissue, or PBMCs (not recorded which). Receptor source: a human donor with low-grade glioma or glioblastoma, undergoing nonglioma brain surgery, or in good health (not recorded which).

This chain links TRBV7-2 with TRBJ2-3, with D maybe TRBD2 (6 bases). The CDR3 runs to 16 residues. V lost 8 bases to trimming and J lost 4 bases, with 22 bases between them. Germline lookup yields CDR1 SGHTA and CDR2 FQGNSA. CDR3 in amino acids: CASSPVSGDSADTQYF. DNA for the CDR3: TGTGCCAGCTCACCCGTATCGGGAGACTCGGCAGATACGCAGTATTTT.

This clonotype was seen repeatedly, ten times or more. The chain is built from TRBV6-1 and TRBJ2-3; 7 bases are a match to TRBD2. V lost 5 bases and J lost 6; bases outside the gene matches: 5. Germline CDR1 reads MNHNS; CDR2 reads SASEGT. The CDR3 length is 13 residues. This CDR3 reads CASSKGRGDTQYF. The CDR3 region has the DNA TGTGCCAGCAGTAAAGGGAGGGGTGATACGCAGTATTTT.

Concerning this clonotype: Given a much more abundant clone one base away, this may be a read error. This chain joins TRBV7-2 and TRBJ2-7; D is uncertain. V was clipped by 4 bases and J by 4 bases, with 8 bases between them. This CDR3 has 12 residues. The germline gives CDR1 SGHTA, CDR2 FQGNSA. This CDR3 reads CASSYVQYEQYF. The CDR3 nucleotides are TGTGCCAGCAGCTACGTACAGTACGAGCAGTACTTC.

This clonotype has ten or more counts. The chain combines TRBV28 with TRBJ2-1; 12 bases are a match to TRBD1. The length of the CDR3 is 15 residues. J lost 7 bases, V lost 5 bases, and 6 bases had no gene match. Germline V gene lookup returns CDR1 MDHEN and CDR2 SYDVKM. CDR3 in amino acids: CASSGTGGLRNEQFF. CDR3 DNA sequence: TGTGCCAGCAGTGGGACAGGGGGCCTTAGGAATGAGCAGTTCTTC.

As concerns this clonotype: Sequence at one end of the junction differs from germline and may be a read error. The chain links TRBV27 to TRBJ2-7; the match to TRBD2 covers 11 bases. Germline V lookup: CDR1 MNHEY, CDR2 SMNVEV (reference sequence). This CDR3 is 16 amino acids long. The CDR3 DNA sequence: TGTGCCAGCAGTTTATCGACTAGCGGGACTCGCGACGAGCAGCACTTC. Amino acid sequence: CASSLSTSGTRDEQHF.

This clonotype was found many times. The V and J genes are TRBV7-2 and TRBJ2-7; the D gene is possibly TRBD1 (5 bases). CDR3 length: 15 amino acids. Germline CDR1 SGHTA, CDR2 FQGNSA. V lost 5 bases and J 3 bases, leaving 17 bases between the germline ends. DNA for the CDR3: TGTGCCAGCAGCCATCATTCAGGGAACAACTACGAGCAGTACTTC. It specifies CASSHHSGNNYEQYF.

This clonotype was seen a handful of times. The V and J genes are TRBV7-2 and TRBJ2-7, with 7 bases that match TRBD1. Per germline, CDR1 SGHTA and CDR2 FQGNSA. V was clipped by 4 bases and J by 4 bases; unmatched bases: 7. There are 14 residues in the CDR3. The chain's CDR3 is CASSSQWDSYEQYF. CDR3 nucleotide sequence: TGTGCCAGCAGCTCACAGTGGGACAGTTACGAGCAGTACTTC.

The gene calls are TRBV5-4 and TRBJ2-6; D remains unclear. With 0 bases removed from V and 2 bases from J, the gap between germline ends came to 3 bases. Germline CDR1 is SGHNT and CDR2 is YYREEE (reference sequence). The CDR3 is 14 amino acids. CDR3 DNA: TGTGCCAGCAGCTTGGGAGCTGGGGCCAACGTCCTGACTTTC. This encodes CASSLGAGANVLTF.

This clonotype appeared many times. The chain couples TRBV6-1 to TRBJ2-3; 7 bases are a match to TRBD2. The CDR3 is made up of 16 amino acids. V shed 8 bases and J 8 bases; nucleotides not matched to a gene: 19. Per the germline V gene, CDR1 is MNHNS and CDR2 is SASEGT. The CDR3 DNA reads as TGTGCCAGCGCCCGCGGGAGAACCTCCTCCAAGGGTACGCAGTATTTT. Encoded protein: CASARGRTSSKGTQYF.

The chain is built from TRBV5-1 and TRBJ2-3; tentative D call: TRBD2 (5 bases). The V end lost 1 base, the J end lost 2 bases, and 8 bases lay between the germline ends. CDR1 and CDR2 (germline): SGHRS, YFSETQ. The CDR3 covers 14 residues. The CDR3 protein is CASSLTGYTDTQYF. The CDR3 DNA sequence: TGCGCCAGCAGCTTGACGGGGTACACAGATACGCAGTATTTT.

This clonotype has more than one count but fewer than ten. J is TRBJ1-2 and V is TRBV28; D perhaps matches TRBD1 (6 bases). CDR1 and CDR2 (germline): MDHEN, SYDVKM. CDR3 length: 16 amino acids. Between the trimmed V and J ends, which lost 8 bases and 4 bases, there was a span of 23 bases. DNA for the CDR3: TGTGCCAGCCAAAGAGGGGGACCGCGCGGGTTCTATGGCTACACCTTC. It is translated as CASQRGGPRGFYGYTF.

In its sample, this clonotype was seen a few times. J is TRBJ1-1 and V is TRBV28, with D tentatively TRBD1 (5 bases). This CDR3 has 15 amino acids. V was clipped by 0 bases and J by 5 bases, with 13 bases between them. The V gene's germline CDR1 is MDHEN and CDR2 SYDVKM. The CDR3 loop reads CASSLWPEGRTEAFF. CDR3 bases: TGTGCCAGCAGTTTATGGCCCGAGGGGCGGACTGAAGCTTTCTTT.

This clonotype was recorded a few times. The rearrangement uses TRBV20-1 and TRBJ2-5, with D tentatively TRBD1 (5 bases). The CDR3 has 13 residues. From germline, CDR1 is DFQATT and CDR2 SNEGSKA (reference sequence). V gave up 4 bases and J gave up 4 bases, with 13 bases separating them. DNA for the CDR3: TGCAGTGCTATGGTAGGGGCTGGAGAGACCCAGTACTTC. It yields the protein CSAMVGAGETQYF.

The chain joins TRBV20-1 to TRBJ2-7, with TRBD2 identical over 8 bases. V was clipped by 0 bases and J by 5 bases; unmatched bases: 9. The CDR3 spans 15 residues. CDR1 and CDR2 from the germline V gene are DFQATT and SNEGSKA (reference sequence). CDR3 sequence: CSARDPSGSPHEQYF. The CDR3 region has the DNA TGCAGTGCTAGAGATCCCAGCGGGAGCCCCCACGAGCAGTACTTC.

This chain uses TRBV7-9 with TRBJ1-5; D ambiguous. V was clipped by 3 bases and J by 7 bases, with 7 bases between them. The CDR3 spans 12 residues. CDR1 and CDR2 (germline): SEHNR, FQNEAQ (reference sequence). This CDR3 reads CASSFDGQPQHF. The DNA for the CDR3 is TGTGCCAGCAGCTTCGACGGACAGCCCCAGCATTTT.

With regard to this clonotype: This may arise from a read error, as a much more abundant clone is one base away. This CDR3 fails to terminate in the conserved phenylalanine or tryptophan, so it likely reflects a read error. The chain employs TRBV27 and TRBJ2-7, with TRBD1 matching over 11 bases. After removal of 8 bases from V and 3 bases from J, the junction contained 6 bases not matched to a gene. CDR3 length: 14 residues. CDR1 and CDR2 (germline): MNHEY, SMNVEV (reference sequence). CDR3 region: CASLRTGGRYEQYS. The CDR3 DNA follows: TGTGCCAGCCTAAGGACAGGGGGCCGCTACGAGCAGTACTCC.

The CDR3 is CSGRVREFQETQYF. CDR3 sequence (DNA): TGCAGCGGCCGTGTGAGGGAGTTCCAAGAGACCCAGTACTTC. The chain uses TRBV29-1 and TRBJ2-5; perhaps TRBD2 as D (5 bases). The CDR3 consists of 14 residues. V dropped 7 bases and J dropped 1 base, with 16 bases sitting between them. CDR1 is SQVTM and CDR2 is ANQGSEA in the germline V gene.

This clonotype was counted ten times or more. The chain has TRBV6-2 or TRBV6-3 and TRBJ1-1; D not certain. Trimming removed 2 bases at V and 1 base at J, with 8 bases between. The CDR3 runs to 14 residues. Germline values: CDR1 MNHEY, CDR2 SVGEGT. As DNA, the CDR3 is TGTGCCAGCAGTTACGTCCCACAGAACACTGAAGCTTTCTTT. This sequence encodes CASSYVPQNTEAFF.

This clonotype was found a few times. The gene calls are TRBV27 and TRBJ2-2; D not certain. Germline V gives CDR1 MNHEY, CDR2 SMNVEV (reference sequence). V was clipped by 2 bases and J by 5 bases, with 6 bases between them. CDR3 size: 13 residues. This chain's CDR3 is CASSLIGTGELFF. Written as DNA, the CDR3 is TGTGCCAGCAGTTTAATCGGGACCGGGGAGCTGTTTTTT.